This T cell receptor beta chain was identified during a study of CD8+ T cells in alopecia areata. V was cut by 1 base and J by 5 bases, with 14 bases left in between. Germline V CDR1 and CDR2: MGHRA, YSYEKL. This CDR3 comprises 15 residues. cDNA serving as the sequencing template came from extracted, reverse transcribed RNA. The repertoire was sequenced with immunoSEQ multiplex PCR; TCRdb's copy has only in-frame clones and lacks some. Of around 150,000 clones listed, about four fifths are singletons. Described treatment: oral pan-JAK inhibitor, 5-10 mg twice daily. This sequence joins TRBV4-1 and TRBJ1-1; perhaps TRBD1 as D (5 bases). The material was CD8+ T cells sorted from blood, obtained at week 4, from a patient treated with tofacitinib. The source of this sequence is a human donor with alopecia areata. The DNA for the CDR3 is TGCGCCAGCAGCCAAGCGATAGGGGAGGGGACTGAAGCTTTCTTT. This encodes CASSQAIGEGTEAFF.